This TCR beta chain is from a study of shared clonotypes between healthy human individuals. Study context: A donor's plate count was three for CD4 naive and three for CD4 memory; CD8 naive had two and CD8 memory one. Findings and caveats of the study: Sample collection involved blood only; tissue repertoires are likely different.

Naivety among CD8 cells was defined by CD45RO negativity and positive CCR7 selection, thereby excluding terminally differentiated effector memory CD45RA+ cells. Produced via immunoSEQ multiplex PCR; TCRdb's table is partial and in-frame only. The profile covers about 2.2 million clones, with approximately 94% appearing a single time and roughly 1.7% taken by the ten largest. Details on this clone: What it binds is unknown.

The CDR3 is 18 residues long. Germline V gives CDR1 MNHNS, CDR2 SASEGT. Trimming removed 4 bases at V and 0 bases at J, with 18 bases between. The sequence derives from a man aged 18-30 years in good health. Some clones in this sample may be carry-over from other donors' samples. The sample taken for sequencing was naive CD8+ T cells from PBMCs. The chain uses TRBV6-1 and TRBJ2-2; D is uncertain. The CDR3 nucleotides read TGTGCCAGCAGTGTCCCCGCTTCGGGCCCCCCGAACACCGGGGAGCTGTTTTTT. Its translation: CASSVPASGPPNTGELFF.